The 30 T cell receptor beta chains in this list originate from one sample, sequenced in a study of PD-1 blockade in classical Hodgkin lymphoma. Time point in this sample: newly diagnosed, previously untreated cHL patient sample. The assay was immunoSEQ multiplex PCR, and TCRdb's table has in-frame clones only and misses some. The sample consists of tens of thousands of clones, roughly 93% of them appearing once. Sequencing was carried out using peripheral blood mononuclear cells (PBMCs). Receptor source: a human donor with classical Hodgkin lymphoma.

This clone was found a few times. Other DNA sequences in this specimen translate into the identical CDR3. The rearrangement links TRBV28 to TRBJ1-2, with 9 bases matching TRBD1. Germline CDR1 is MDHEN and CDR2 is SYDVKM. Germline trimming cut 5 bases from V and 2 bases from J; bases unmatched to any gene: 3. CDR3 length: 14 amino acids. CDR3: CASSPGQGNYGYTF. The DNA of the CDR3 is TGTGCCAGCAGTCCTGGACAGGGGAACTATGGCTACACCTTC.

In DNA form, the CDR3 reads TGTGCCAGCAGTTACGGACTAGCGGGGGGCAATGAGCAGTTCTTC. It encodes CASSYGLAGGNEQFF. V gene TRBV6-6 combines with J gene TRBJ2-1; 14 positions agree with TRBD2. The CDR3 covers 15 residues. Germline assignment: CDR1 MNHNY and CDR2 SVGAGI (reference sequence). V was clipped by 2 bases and J by 6 bases; unmatched bases: 0.

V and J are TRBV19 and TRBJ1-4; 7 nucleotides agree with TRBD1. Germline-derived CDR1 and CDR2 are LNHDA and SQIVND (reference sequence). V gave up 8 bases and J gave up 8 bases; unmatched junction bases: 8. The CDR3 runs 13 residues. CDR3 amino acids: CASAGRGREKLFF. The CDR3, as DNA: TGTGCCAGTGCGGGCAGGGGGAGAGAAAAACTGTTTTTT.

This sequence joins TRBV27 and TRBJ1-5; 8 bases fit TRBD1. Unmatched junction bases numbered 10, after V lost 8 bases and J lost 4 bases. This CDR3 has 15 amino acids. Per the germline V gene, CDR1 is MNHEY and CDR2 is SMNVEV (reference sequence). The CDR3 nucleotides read TGTGCCAGCCGGCGGACAGGGCCTTATAATCAGCCCCAGCATTTT. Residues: CASRRTGPYNQPQHF.

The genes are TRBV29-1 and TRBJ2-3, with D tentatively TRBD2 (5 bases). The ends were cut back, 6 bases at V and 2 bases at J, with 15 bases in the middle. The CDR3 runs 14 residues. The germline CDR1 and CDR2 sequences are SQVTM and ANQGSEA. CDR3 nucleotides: TGCAGCGTGCGGACTGGGTTTATCACAGATACGCAGTATTTT. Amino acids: CSVRTGFITDTQYF.

The CDR3 spells CASREDRLEQYF. In nucleotides, the CDR3 is TGTGCCAGCAGAGAGGACAGGCTCGAGCAGTACTTC. The chain joins TRBV2 to TRBJ2-7, with TRBD1 matching 7 bases. From germline, CDR1 is SNHLY and CDR2 FYNNEI. The CDR3 totals 12 residues. V lost 6 bases and J lost 6; bases outside the gene matches: 5.

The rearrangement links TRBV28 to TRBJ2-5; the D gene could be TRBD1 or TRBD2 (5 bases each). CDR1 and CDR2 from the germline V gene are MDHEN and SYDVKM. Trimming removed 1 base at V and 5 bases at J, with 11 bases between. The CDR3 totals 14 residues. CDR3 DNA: TGTGCCAGCAGTTTATCGAGGGGAGAGGAGACCCAGTACTTC. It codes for CASSLSRGEETQYF. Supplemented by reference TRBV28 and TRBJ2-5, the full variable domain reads DVKVTQSSRYLVKRTGEKVFLECVQDMDHENMFWYRQDPGLGLRLIYFSYDVKMKEKGDIPEGYSVSREKKERFSLILESASTNQTSMYLCASSLSRGEETQYFGPGTRLLVL.

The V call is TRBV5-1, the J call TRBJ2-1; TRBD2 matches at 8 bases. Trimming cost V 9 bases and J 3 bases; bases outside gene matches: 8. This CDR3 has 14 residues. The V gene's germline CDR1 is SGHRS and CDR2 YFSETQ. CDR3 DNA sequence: TGCGCCACTTCAACTAGCGGAGTCTACAATGAGCAGTTCTTC. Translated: CATSTSGVYNEQFF.

CDR3 residues: CASSFPASGFLSSTDTQYF. CDR3 in DNA: TGTGCCAGCAGTTTCCCCGCTAGCGGGTTTCTTTCTAGCACAGATACGCAGTATTTT. The gene calls are TRBV28 and TRBJ2-3, with 8 bases fitting TRBD2. The J segment lost 0 bases and the V segment lost 3 bases, leaving 14 bases of the junction unmatched. This CDR3 contains 19 residues. The germline V gene encodes CDR1 MDHEN and CDR2 SYDVKM.

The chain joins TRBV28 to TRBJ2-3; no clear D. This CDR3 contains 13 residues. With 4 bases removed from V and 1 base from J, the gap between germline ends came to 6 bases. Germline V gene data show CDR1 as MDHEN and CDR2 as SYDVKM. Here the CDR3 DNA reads TGTGCCAGCAGTTCCCCGGGCACAGATACGCAGTATTTT. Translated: CASSSPGTDTQYF.

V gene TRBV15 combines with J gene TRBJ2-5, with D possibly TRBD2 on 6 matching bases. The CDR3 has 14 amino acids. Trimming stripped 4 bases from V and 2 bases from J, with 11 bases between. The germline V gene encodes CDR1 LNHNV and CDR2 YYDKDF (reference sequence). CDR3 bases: TGTGCCACCAGCATTCAGACTAGGCAAGAGACCCAGTACTTC. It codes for CATSIQTRQETQYF.

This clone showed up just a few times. The CDR3 DNA reads as TGCGCCAGCAGTGGAGGGACAGGCCTCAGCTCCTACGAGCAGTACTTC. Translation: CASSGGTGLSSYEQYF. The J gene is TRBJ2-7, the V gene TRBV10-1, with 8 bases matching TRBD1. Trimming took 4 bases from V and 0 from J; bases not matched to a gene: 8. This CDR3 has 16 residues. Germline V gives CDR1 WNHNN, CDR2 SYGVQD (reference sequence).

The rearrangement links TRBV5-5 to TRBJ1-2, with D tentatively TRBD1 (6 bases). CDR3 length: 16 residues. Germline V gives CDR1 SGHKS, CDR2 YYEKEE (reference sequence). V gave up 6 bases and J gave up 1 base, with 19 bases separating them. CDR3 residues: CASIRAEGTINYGYTF. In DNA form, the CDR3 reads TGTGCCAGCATACGTGCCGAAGGGACAATTAACTATGGCTACACCTTC. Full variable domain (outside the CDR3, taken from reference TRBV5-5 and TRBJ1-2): DAGVTQSPTHLIKTRGQQVTLRCSPISGHKSVSWYQQVLGQGPQFIFQYYEKEERGRGNFPDRFSARQFPNYSSELNVNALLLGDSALYLCASIRAEGTINYGYTFGSGTRLTVV.

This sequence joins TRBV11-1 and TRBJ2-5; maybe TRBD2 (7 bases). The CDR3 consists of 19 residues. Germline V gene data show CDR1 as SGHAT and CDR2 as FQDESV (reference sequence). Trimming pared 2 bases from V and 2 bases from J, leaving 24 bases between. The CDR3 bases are TGTGCCAGCAGCTTAAGGGGACTACCGGGACAACAAATTCAAGAGACCCAGTACTTC. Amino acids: CASSLRGLPGQQIQETQYF.

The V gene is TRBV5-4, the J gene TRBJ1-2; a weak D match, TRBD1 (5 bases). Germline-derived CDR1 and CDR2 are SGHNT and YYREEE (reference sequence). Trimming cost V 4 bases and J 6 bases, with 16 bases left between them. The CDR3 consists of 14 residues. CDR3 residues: CASSRGDSGNGYTF. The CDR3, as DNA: TGTGCCAGCAGCCGTGGGGACTCAGGAAATGGCTACACCTTC.

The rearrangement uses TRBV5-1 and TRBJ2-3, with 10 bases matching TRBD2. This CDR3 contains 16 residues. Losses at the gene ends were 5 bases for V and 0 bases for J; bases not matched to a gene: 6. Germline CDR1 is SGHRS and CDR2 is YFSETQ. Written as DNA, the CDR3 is TGCGCCAGCAGTAGAGCGGGAGGGACTAGCACAGATACGCAGTATTTT. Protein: CASSRAGGTSTDTQYF.

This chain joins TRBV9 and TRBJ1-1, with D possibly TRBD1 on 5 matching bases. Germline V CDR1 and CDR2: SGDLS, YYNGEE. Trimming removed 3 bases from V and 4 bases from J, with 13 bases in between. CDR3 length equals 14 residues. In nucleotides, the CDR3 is TGTGCCAGCAGCGCCGGGGACGGGGGCACTGAAGCTTTCTTT. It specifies CASSAGDGGTEAFF.

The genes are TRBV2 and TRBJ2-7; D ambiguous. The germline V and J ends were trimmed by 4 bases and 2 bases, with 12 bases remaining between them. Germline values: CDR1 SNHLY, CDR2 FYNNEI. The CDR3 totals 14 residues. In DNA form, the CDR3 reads TGTGCCAGCAGTGGCCCCTTGGCCCCCTACGAGCAGTACTTC. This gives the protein CASSGPLAPYEQYF.

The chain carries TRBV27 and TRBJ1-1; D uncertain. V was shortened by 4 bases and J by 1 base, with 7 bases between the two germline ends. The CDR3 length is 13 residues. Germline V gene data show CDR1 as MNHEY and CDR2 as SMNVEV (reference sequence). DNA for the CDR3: TGTGCCAGCAGTTCACAGCCGAACACTGAAGCTTTCTTT. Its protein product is CASSSQPNTEAFF.

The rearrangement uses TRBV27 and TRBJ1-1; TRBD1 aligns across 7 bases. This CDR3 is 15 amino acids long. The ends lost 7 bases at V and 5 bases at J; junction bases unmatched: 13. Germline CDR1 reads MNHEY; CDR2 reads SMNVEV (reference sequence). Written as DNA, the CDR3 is TGTGCCAGCACCCGTACAGGGGTAGGAATTACTGAAGCTTTCTTT. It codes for CASTRTGVGITEAFF.

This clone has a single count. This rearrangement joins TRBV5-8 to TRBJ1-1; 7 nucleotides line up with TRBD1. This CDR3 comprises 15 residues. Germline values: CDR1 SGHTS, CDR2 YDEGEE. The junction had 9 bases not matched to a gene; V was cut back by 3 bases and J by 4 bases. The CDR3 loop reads CASSSWSRGITEAFF. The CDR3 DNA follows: TGTGCCAGCAGCTCATGGAGCAGGGGGATCACTGAAGCTTTCTTT.

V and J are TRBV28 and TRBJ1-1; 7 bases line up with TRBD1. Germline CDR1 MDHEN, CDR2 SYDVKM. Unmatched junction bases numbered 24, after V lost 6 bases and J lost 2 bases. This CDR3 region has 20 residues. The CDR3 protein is CASSVWMIRDSNLANTEAFF. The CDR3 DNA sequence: TGTGCCAGCAGCGTTTGGATGATAAGGGACAGTAATTTGGCCAACACTGAAGCTTTCTTT.

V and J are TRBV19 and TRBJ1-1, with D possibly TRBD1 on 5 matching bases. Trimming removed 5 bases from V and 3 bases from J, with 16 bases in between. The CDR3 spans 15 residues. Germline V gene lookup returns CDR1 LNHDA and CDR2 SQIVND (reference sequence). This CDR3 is CASSWSYIGDTEAFF. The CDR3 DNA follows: TGTGCCAGTAGTTGGTCGTATATAGGGGACACTGAAGCTTTCTTT.

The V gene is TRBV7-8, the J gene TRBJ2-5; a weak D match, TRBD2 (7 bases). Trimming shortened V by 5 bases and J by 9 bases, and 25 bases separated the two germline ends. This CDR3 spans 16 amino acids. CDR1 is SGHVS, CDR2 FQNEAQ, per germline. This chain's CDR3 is CASSASRGALVGPQYF. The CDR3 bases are TGTGCCAGCAGCGCCTCTCGGGGGGCGTTAGTAGGGCCCCAGTACTTC.

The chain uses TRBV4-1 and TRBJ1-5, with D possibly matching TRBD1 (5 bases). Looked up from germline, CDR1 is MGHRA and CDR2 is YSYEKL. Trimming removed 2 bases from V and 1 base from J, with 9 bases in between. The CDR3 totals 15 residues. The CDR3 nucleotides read TGCGCCAGCAGCCAACGTCGGGACAGCAATCAGCCCCAGCATTTT. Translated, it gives CASSQRRDSNQPQHF.

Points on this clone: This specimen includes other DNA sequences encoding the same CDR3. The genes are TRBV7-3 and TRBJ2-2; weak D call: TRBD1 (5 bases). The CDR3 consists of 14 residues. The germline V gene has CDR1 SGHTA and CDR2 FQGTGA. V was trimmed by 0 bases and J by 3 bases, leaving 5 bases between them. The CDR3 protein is CASSLTGDTGELFF. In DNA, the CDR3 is TGTGCCAGCAGCTTAACAGGGGACACCGGGGAGCTGTTTTTT. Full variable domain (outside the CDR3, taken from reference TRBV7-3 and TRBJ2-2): GAGVSQTPSNKVTEKGKYVELRCDPISGHTALYWYRQSLGQGPEFLIYFQGTGAADDSGLPNDRFFAVRPEGSVSTLKIQRTERGDSAVYLCASSLTGDTGELFFGEGSRLTVL.

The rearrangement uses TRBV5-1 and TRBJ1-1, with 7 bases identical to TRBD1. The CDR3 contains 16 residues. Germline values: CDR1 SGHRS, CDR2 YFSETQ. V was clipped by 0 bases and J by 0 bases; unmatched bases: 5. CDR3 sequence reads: CASSLDRGQLNTEAFF. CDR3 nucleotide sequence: TGCGCCAGCAGCTTGGATAGGGGACAGCTGAACACTGAAGCTTTCTTT. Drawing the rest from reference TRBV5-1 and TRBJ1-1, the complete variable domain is KAGVTQTPRYLIKTRGQQVTLSCSPISGHRSVSWYQQTPGQGLQFLFEYFSETQRNKGNFPGRFSGRQFSNSRSEMNVSTLELGDSALYLCASSLDRGQLNTEAFFGQGTRLTVV.

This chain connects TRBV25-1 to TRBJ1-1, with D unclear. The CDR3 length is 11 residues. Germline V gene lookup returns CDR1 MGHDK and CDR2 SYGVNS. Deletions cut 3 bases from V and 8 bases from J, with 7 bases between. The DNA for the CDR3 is TGTGCCAGCAGTGACTATGGAGAAGCTTTCTTT. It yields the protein CASSDYGEAFF.

CDR3 amino acids: CASSWKRDSAGELFF. CDR3 coding DNA: TGCGCCAGCAGCTGGAAGCGGGATTCGGCCGGGGAGCTGTTTTTT. The chain joins TRBV5-1 to TRBJ2-2; 7 bases agree with TRBD2. The CDR3 runs 15 residues. CDR1 is SGHRS, CDR2 YFSETQ, per germline. J lost 6 bases, V lost 3 bases, and 8 bases had no gene match.

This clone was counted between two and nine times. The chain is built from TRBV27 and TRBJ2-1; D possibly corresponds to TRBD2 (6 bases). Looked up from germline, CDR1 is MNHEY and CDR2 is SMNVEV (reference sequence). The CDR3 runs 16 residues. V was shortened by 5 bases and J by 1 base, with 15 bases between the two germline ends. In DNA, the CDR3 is TGTGCCAGCAGTCTACAGCGGGTATTATCCTACAATGAGCAGTTCTTC. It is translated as CASSLQRVLSYNEQFF.